Listed below are T cell receptor beta chains from one sample, sequenced in a study of blood T cells in healthy people across ages. Via MiXCR, TCRdb re-called the 5' RACE reads, giving one row per CDR3 protein. The sample lists 1,800,000 or so distinct CDR3 sequences, about two fifths occurring once. The sample comprised blood. The receptors shown here come from a human donor in good health. Each CDR3 is given without its conserved first and last residue. The D gene is left open where the match is weak.

TRBJ2-1,.,TRBV4-1,ASSQDRVRSSYEQF
TRBJ2-7,TRBD1,TRBV28,ASTNPGQGYEQY
TRBJ2-1,.,TRBV10-3,AISERGLGDEQF
TRBJ1-1,.,TRBV5-1,ASSLAEWGEAF
TRBJ1-2,TRBD1,TRBV27,ASRPAWDRGDYGYT
TRBJ1-1,.,TRBV6-5,ASSYGGTSTEAF
TRBJ1-1,TRBD1,TRBV7-2,ASSLVQGATEAF
TRBJ2-5,TRBD1,TRBV6-2/TRBV6-3,ASLTRDRQETQY
TRBJ1-2,.,TRBV10-3,AISHPDGGNYGYT
TRBJ1-6,.,TRBV7-2,ASSLEGRQGSPLH
TRBJ2-3,.,TRBV4-3,ASSQERQGTDTQY
TRBJ1-5,.,TRBV27,ASSLRGVDQPQH
TRBJ1-2,.,TRBV11-3,ASGSPRWLGGYT
TRBJ2-4,.,TRBV7-2,ASSFGQARGKNIQY
TRBJ2-7,.,TRBV6-5,ASSYYGEQY
TRBJ2-1,.,TRBV18,ASSPTPLRGLNEQF
TRBJ1-5,TRBD1,TRBV20-1,SATPGQLNQPQH
TRBJ2-3,TRBD2,TRBV11-2,ASSLETSGLPSTDTQY
TRBJ2-1,.,TRBV7-9,ASSLPRGRNQKRGPLEQF
.,.,TRBV5-8,ASSLKSGAETQY
TRBJ2-4,TRBD1,TRBV4-3,ASSPRTGGLNIQY
TRBJ2-5,.,TRBV4-1,ASSYNRGETQY
TRBJ2-3,.,TRBV6-5,ASSYSEGSDTQY
TRBJ2-3,.,TRBV24-1,ATSDQAEPTDTQY
TRBJ2-3,.,TRBV4-3,ASSQAPLGAVPQY
.,.,TRBV15,ATSPETQY
TRBJ2-7,.,TRBV5-6,ASSFPDRHYEQY
TRBJ1-2,.,TRBV20-1,SARDPDRSYGYT